A single sample gave rise to the 12 T cell receptor beta chains below, sequenced in a study of control samples from healthy donors and cancer patients. Data came from immunoSEQ multiplex PCR; TCRdb stores just in-frame clones and leaves some out. This sample has approximately 190,000 clones, with roughly nine tenths found just once. The specimen sequenced was blood. Receptors were obtained from a young man in good health.

The chain uses TRBV6-1 and TRBJ1-3, with D unresolved. The V gene lost 2 bases and the J gene lost 2 bases, with 13 bases spanning the gap. Germline V gene data show CDR1 as MNHNS and CDR2 as SASEGT. The CDR3 length is 16 residues. CDR3 nucleotide sequence: TGTGCCAGCAGTGAACATCTCAGGCCTCCTGGAAACACCATATATTTT. Encoded protein: CASSEHLRPPGNTIYF.

The chain carries TRBV30 and TRBJ2-1; D may be TRBD1 or TRBD2 (6 bases each). Germline CDR1 and CDR2: GTSNPN and SVGIG (reference sequence). V lost 0 bases and J lost 8, with 11 bases in between. The CDR3 has 13 residues. The CDR3 DNA reads TGTGCCTGGAGTGTACTAGGGGGGTATGAGCAGTTCTTC. Its translation is CAWSVLGGYEQFF.

V is TRBV24-1 and J is TRBJ2-1, with 7 bases aligning to TRBD2. Germline CDR1 KGHDR, CDR2 SFDVKD. This CDR3 region has 16 residues. V lost 5 bases, J lost 8 bases, and 14 bases stayed unmatched. DNA for the CDR3: TGTGCCACCAGTGGGGCTAGCGGAACCCAAAGGGATGAGCAGTTCTTC. Amino acids: CATSGASGTQRDEQFF.

The V call is TRBV5-4, the J call TRBJ1-4; TRBD1 matches 9 bases. CDR3 size: 15 residues. J lost 8 bases, V lost 4 bases, and 9 bases had no gene match. The V gene's germline CDR1 is SGHNT and CDR2 YYREEE (reference sequence). This CDR3 is CASSITGGGEEKLFF. DNA of the CDR3: TGTGCCAGCAGCATTACAGGGGGCGGTGAGGAAAAACTGTTTTTT.

The chain uses TRBV5-6 and TRBJ2-6; D might be TRBD2 (5 bases). The germline CDR1 and CDR2 sequences are SGHDT and YYEEEE. The CDR3 is 17 residues long. With 5 bases removed from V and 0 bases from J, the gap between germline ends came to 15 bases. The CDR3 is CASSFGLTSSGANVLTF. CDR3 nucleotides: TGTGCCAGCAGTTTCGGACTTACCAGCTCTGGGGCCAACGTCCTGACTTTC.

This clone was detected only once. V usage is TRBV5-5 and J usage is TRBJ2-2; D gene uncertain. V was clipped by 1 base and J by 0 bases, with 10 bases between them. Per germline, CDR1 SGHKS and CDR2 YYEKEE (reference sequence). CDR3 length equals 16 residues. As DNA, the CDR3 is TGTGCCAGCAGCTTGTCTTATCAAACGAACACCGGGGAGCTGTTTTTT. Its protein is CASSLSYQTNTGELFF.

This clone appeared once. The chain couples TRBV15 to TRBJ2-7; the D call may be TRBD1 or TRBD2 (7 bases each). Trimming cost V 0 bases and J 3 bases, with 12 bases left between them. This CDR3 is built from 15 residues. Per germline, CDR1 LNHNV and CDR2 YYDKDF (reference sequence). CDR3 coding DNA: TGTGCCACCAGCAGAGAGGCAGGGGGGGGCTACGAGCAGTACTTC. It encodes CATSREAGGGYEQYF.

The chain couples TRBV7-9 to TRBJ2-7; 7 positions match TRBD1. Germline trimming cut 5 bases from V and 6 bases from J; bases unmatched to any gene: 13. Germline V gene sequence: CDR1 SEHNR, CDR2 FQNEAQ (reference sequence). The CDR3 has 15 amino acids. DNA for the CDR3: TGTGCCAGCAGCGAGATCGGGACAGAATCGTCCGAGCAGTACTTC. Translated: CASSEIGTESSEQYF. Looking up the rest from reference TRBV7-9 and TRBJ2-7 gives the full variable domain: DTGVSQNPRHKITKRGQNVTFRCDPISEHNRLYWYRQTLGQGPEFLTYFQNEAQLEKSRLLSDRFSAERPKGSFSTLEIQRTEQGDSAMYLCASSEIGTESSEQYFGPGTRLTVT.

This chain links TRBV11-2 with TRBJ2-7; TRBD2 aligns across 13 bases. The CDR3 spans 15 residues. Trimming took 5 bases from V and 6 from J; bases not matched to a gene: 7. The germline gives CDR1 SGHAT, CDR2 FQNNGV. The CDR3 sequence: CASSPPGLAGREQYF. The CDR3 DNA is TGTGCCAGCAGCCCCCCGGGACTAGCGGGGCGCGAGCAGTACTTC.

This clone was seen a single time. This rearrangement joins TRBV6-5 to TRBJ2-2, with no clear D. The V end was cut by 0 bases, the J end by 0 bases, with 8 bases between. The CDR3 has 16 amino acids. Germline V gene sequence: CDR1 MNHEY, CDR2 SVGAGI. The CDR3 region has the DNA TGTGCCAGCAGTTACTCGGGCAATACGAACACCGGGGAGCTGTTTTTT. Amino acids: CASSYSGNTNTGELFF.

The chain couples TRBV21-1 to TRBJ1-3. TRBV21-1 is annotated as a pseudogene. This CDR3 spans 14 amino acids. The CDR3 DNA is TGTGCCAGGCCGTTCACCGAGTGGGGAAACACCATATATTTT. This codes for CARPFTEWGNTIYF.

In its sample, this clone was seen a few times. This chain links TRBV10-2 with TRBJ2-7, with D uncertain. Germline assignment: CDR1 WSHSY and CDR2 SAAADI. This CDR3 spans 12 amino acids. V shed 2 bases and J shed 2 bases, with 4 bases lying between them. The DNA of the CDR3 is TGCGCCAGCAGTGAGCGGGCCTACGAGCAGTACTTC. The encoded protein is CASSERAYEQYF.